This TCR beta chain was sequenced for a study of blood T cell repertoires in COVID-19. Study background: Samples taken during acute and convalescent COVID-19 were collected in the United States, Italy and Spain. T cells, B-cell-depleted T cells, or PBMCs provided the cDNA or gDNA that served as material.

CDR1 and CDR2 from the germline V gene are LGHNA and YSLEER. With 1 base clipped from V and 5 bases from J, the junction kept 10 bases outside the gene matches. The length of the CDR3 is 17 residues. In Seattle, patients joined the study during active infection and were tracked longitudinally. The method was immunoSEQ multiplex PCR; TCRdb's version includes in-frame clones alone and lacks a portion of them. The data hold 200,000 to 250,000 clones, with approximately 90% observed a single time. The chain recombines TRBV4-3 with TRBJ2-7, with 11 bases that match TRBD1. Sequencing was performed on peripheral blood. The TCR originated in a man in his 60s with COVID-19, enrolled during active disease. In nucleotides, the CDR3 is TGCGCCAGCAGCCAAGGTACCGGGACAGGGGGTAACAACGAGCAGTACTTC. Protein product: CASSQGTGTGGNNEQYF.